The TCR beta chain described here comes from a study of identical twins (dated by TCRdb to 2016 to 2017). In the study overall: The study deep-sequenced TCR alpha and beta repertoires from monozygotic twins, unrelated adults of various ages and cord blood to test whether fetal clonotypes persist. To rule out contamination, the twin experiments were replicated at different times with different library preparation protocols. Points the paper makes about the study in general: Invariant T cells such as MAIT and iNKT could partly confound zero-insertion analyses, although diverse VJ usage argued against such confounding for most clonotypes. A weaker excess of twin sharing was found in beta out-of-frame sequences because the signal-to-noise ratio was lowered by fewer shared sequences. Compared with coincidental sharing between unrelated individuals, an excess of low generation-probability sequences was observed among out-of-frame TCR alpha sequences shared between twins. Recombination models systematically underestimated out-of-frame TCR alpha sharing in monozygotic twins but agreed with sharing between unrelated individuals. Abundant cord blood beta clonotypes had fewer insertions, young adult naive repertoires showed a similar but weaker trend, and memory repertoires showed no such trend. Because the same donors could not be followed over many years, the conclusions depended on cross-sectional statistical analysis.

Every donor was a healthy Caucasian. Three pairs of female monozygotic twins, all aged about 18 to 30 years, were included in the twin cohort. Positive isolation kits from Invitrogen were used to isolate CD4+ and CD8+ T cell populations. The CDR3 has 11 amino acids, counting the end cysteine and phenylalanine. Kept here is only the CDR3 DNA, which spans 33 bases and is read in frame from base 1. CDR1 LGHDT and CDR2 YNNKEL are derived from the germline V gene (reference sequence). Trimming takes 5 bases from V and 6 bases from J, and the germline ends sit 7 bases apart. Library generation was performed with 5' RACE. The data were produced on an Illumina HiSeq 2000. A universal primer binding site was introduced by template switching, and a unique molecular identifier was present in the final cDNA, enabling accurate counting of TCR cDNA molecules. First-strand cDNA for TCR alpha and beta chains was synthesized from specific primers in the conserved constant-segment region. To control for contamination, every cDNA library was double barcoded, receiving both a SMART-Mk sample barcode and Illumina barcodes. TruSeq adapter sequences, together with Illumina sample barcodes, were added in two successive PCR steps. The TCR alpha and beta cDNA libraries were sequenced on the Illumina HiSeq platform using custom primers. In the paper's pipeline: Unique molecular identifiers were extracted from raw reads with MiGEC, and CDR3 positions were determined with MiXCR. For each individual, recombination models were inferred using an EM algorithm with the repgenHMM and IGoR tools. Shared clonotype analysis was performed with the tcR package in R, normalizing sharing by the product of cloneset sizes. Out-of-frame nonproductive sequences were analyzed to study raw recombination free of thymic and clonal selection effects. TCRdb reanalyzed the raw reads on its own, using fastp at Q25 for trimming and MiXCR for clone calling, and kept in-frame beta chains. For every CDR3 protein sequence, its rows merge into one entry that carries the most common genes and DNA. TCRdb assigned the V and J calls; the authors' analysis was not used. The sample table holds 250,000 or so distinct CDR3 sequences, of which approximately 8.3% were seen once. Less than 4% of the sample is taken by the ten largest.

With respect to this clonotype: What antigen it recognizes has not been identified. The sample holds no much larger clone one base away, and base qualities are not on file.

This sample was shared with a second study, whose subject was yellow fever vaccine responses in identical twins. From the second report: According to the authors, in identical twins the way T cells responded to vaccination appeared partly convergent and partly personalized. The study precisely tracked vaccine-responding T cell clones in identical twins.

The chain links TRBV3-1 with TRBJ1-1; no D gene call is confident. This clonotype was sampled from a woman younger than 30 in good health. Sequenced input: CD8+ T cells sorted from blood. The CDR3 here reads CASSSPAEAFF. The DNA is TGTGCCAGCAGCAGCCCGGCTGAAGCTTTCTTT.